Below, 2 T cell receptor beta chains from the same sample are listed, as sequenced in a study of cytomegalovirus exposure and HLA in healthy donors (dated by TCRdb to about 2017). The library was made by the immunoSEQ multiplex PCR assay. For the multiplex PCR, a mixture combining 60 forward primers for TCR Vbeta segments and 13 reverse primers for TCR Jbeta segments was used. Sourced from immuneACCESS, this table was stored by TCRdb with only in-frame sequences that have V and J called. A share of the clones is absent; for the studies checked, an unresolved V gene accounts for under half, and the remainder has no known explanation. The sample yields 110,000 to 150,000 clones; roughly 70% were counted once. Of the sample, about 4.5% is held by the ten largest clones. The sample comprised PBMCs. Receptor source: a man in his 60s in good health and CMV-seronegative.

The chain uses TRBV9 and TRBJ2-7, with a weak D call TRBD2 (5 bases). The germline gives CDR1 SGDLS, CDR2 YYNGEE. Trimming removed 4 bases at V and 0 bases at J, with 23 bases between. This CDR3 is built from 18 residues. CDR3 nucleotide sequence: TGTGCCAGCAGCTCCAGCGGAGATCCTACCTCCAGCTCCTACGAGCAGTACTTC. This codes for CASSSSGDPTSSSYEQYF.

V gene TRBV10-3 combines with J gene TRBJ1-1; perhaps TRBD1 as D (6 bases). Germline values: CDR1 ENHRY, CDR2 SYGVKD. This CDR3 spans 14 amino acids. Trimming took off 5 bases at V and 2 bases at J, with 12 bases between the two ends. As DNA, the CDR3 is TGTGCCATCAGTCCGACAGGAGTTAACACTGAAGCTTTCTTT. Its translation is CAISPTGVNTEAFF.